The 21 T cell receptor beta chains given below trace back to one sample, sequenced in a study of blood T cell repertoires in COVID-19. Sequenced by immunoSEQ multiplex PCR; TCRdb stores in-frame clones only, minus some. The table lists approximately 150,000 clones, 87% of them singletons, with around 11% in the top ten. What was sequenced was PBMCs or T cells enriched from blood (not recorded which). The receptors were gathered from a man aged 55 to 70 who had recovered from COVID-19.

V gene TRBV28 combines with J gene TRBJ2-6; the D is unclear. Germline V gene data show CDR1 as MDHEN and CDR2 as SYDVKM. This CDR3 has 13 amino acids. V was pared by 2 bases and J by 8 bases, with 7 bases between. CDR3 DNA sequence: TGTGCCAGCAGTTTAGGCGGATCCAACGTCCTGACTTTC. Translation: CASSLGGSNVLTF. The full variable domain, in which reference TRBV28 and TRBJ2-6 provide the parts outside the CDR3, is DVKVTQSSRYLVKRTGEKVFLECVQDMDHENMFWYRQDPGLGLRLIYFSYDVKMKEKGDIPEGYSVSREKKERFSLILESASTNQTSMYLCASSLGGSNVLTFGAGSRLTVL.

The chain couples TRBV4-2 to TRBJ2-1; 10 nucleotides line up with TRBD1. In germline, CDR1 is LGHNA, CDR2 YNFKEQ. V lost 1 base, J lost 2 bases, and 2 bases stayed unmatched. CDR3 length: 16 residues. The CDR3 DNA follows: TGTGCCAGCAGCCAAGGGGACAGGGGAACCTACAATGAGCAGTTCTTC. Its translation: CASSQGDRGTYNEQFF.

The chain recombines TRBV6-5 with TRBJ1-2, with 8 bases aligning to TRBD1. CDR3 length: 13 residues. The V gene end was trimmed by 6 bases and the J gene end by 9 bases; junction bases not matched to a gene: 9. The germline CDR1 and CDR2 sequences are MNHEY and SVGAGI. The CDR3 DNA sequence: TGTGCCAGCAGCCAGGGGGCTTCCGCTAGCTACACCTTC. Amino acids: CASSQGASASYTF.

The chain has TRBV7-9 and TRBJ2-7, with D unclear. CDR3 length: 13 amino acids. The germline CDR1 and CDR2 sequences are SEHNR and FQNEAQ (reference sequence). The germline V and J ends were trimmed by 2 bases and 5 bases, with 10 bases remaining between them. The CDR3 DNA is TGTGCCAGCAGCTTAAACGGTGCCCACGAGCAGTACTTC. As protein: CASSLNGAHEQYF.

The chain couples TRBV2 to TRBJ2-3, with D maybe TRBD1 (6 bases). V dropped 7 bases and J dropped 2 bases, with 7 bases sitting between them. The CDR3 consists of 12 residues. The germline gives CDR1 SNHLY, CDR2 FYNNEI. CDR3 nucleotides: TGTGCCAGCAACAGGGACACAGATACGCAGTATTTT. It codes for CASNRDTDTQYF.

V gene TRBV19 combines with J gene TRBJ1-6; 10 bases are a match to TRBD1. The CDR3 sequence is 17 residues long. V shed 6 bases, J shed 7 bases, and the junction held 12 bases outside the gene matches. Germline loops: CDR1 LNHDA, CDR2 SQIVND (reference sequence). The CDR3 spells CASRHLPGTGANSPLHF. DNA of the CDR3: TGTGCCAGTAGGCATCTACCCGGGACAGGGGCCAATTCACCCCTCCACTTT.

The chain is built from TRBV9 and TRBJ2-7; the match to TRBD2 covers 14 bases. J was trimmed by 4 bases and V by 4 bases; bases with no gene match: 7. Germline V gives CDR1 SGDLS, CDR2 YYNGEE. The CDR3 runs 16 residues. In DNA form, the CDR3 reads TGTGCCAGCAGCTTCGGAGGACTAGCGGGAGGATACGAGCAGTACTTC. Residues: CASSFGGLAGGYEQYF.

This chain uses TRBV13 with TRBJ2-3; the match to TRBD2 covers 9 bases. Germline V gives CDR1 PRHDT, CDR2 FYEKMQ (reference sequence). After removal of 0 bases from V and 4 bases from J, the junction contained 2 bases not matched to a gene. This CDR3 has 15 amino acids. The chain's CDR3 is CASSLGLAGSDTQYF. The CDR3 DNA reads as TGTGCCAGCAGCTTAGGACTAGCGGGCTCAGATACGCAGTATTTT.

The chain combines TRBV19 with TRBJ2-7; 7 nucleotides match TRBD1. V lost 5 bases to trimming and J lost 3 bases; unmatched junction nucleotides: 10. The CDR3 is made up of 15 amino acids. CDR1 is LNHDA, CDR2 SQIVND, per germline (reference sequence). The CDR3 protein is CASSVNRGSGYEQYF. The CDR3, as DNA: TGTGCCAGTAGTGTTAACAGGGGTTCTGGCTACGAGCAGTACTTC. Filled out from reference TRBV19 and TRBJ2-7, the complete variable domain reads DGGITQSPKYLFRKEGQNVTLSCEQNLNHDAMYWYRQDPGQGLRLIYYSQIVNDFQKGDIAEGYSVSREKKESFPLTVTSAQKNPTAFYLCASSVNRGSGYEQYFGPGTRLTVT.

CDR3 region: CASSAGHDWSYTF. CDR3 DNA sequence: TGTGCCAGCAGCGCGGGTCACGACTGGTCCTACACCTTC. V usage is TRBV9 and J usage is TRBJ1-2; the D is unclear. Germline-derived CDR1 and CDR2 are SGDLS and YYNGEE. The CDR3 contains 13 residues. V lost 3 bases, J lost 10 bases, and 16 bases lay in between.

The rearrangement joins TRBV19 to TRBJ2-6; D is unresolved. The length of the CDR3 is 15 residues. Trimming took 3 bases from V and 4 from J, leaving 10 bases between them. Germline lookup yields CDR1 LNHDA and CDR2 SQIVND (reference sequence). The CDR3 sequence is CASSIAALGANVLTF. The CDR3 DNA reads as TGTGCCAGTAGTATCGCTGCACTCGGGGCCAACGTCCTGACTTTC. The variable domain in full, with the rest retrieved from reference TRBV19 and TRBJ2-6, is DGGITQSPKYLFRKEGQNVTLSCEQNLNHDAMYWYRQDPGQGLRLIYYSQIVNDFQKGDIAEGYSVSREKKESFPLTVTSAQKNPTAFYLCASSIAALGANVLTFGAGSRLTVL.

This clone came up once. The chain recombines TRBV28 with TRBJ2-7; TRBD1 might be the D (6 bases). In germline, CDR1 is MDHEN, CDR2 SYDVKM. The CDR3 runs 13 residues. The V end lost 10 bases, the J end lost 0 bases, and 13 bases lay between the germline ends. CDR3 loop: CAIHRDNSYEQYF. Here the CDR3 DNA reads TGTGCCATCCACCGGGACAACTCCTACGAGCAGTACTTC. The whole variable domain, remainder taken from reference TRBV28 and TRBJ2-7, is DVKVTQSSRYLVKRTGEKVFLECVQDMDHENMFWYRQDPGLGLRLIYFSYDVKMKEKGDIPEGYSVSREKKERFSLILESASTNQTSMYLCAIHRDNSYEQYFGPGTRLTVT.

The chain is built from TRBV11-2 and TRBJ2-7; D is perhaps TRBD2 (6 bases). V shed 5 bases and J shed 2 bases, with 13 bases lying between them. The CDR3 is 14 residues long. From germline, CDR1 is SGHAT and CDR2 FQNNGV. The CDR3 sequence: CASSAGGAAYEQYF. CDR3 bases: TGTGCCAGCAGCGCAGGAGGGGCCGCCTACGAGCAGTACTTC.

V usage is TRBV5-1 and J usage is TRBJ1-1, with a tentative D call TRBD1 (6 bases). This CDR3 region has 13 residues. The V and J ends lost 4 bases and 2 bases respectively, with 9 bases between them. Per the germline V gene, CDR1 is SGHRS and CDR2 is YFSETQ. In nucleotides, the CDR3 is TGCGCCAGCAGCGAGGGACATAACACTGAAGCTTTCTTT. It is translated as CASSEGHNTEAFF.

The chain employs TRBV18 and TRBJ2-5, with D maybe TRBD1 (6 bases). Looked up from germline, CDR1 is KGHSH and CDR2 is LQKENI. Trimming removed 3 bases at V and 4 bases at J, with 15 bases between. The CDR3 is made up of 15 amino acids. The CDR3 DNA follows: TGTGCCAGCTCACCCCCCGGACAGTCACGAGAGACCCAGTACTTC. Translated, it gives CASSPPGQSRETQYF.

The chain uses TRBV9 and TRBJ2-7, with 8 nucleotides matching TRBD1. V shed 0 bases, J shed 3 bases, and the junction held 5 bases outside the gene matches. Germline V CDR1 and CDR2: SGDLS, YYNGEE. The CDR3 is 15 residues long. As DNA, the CDR3 is TGTGCCAGCAGCGTAGGACAGGGGCGGAACTACGAGCAGTACTTC. Translated: CASSVGQGRNYEQYF.

This rearrangement joins TRBV27 to TRBJ1-4; 8 nucleotides agree with TRBD1. Trimming removed 5 bases from V and 2 bases from J; junction bases left unmatched: 4. Germline V gene lookup returns CDR1 MNHEY and CDR2 SMNVEV (reference sequence). The CDR3 runs to 15 residues. The CDR3 DNA is TGTGCCAGCAGTGCCAGGGGGCTCACTAATGAAAAACTGTTTTTT. This translates into CASSARGLTNEKLFF.

The chain combines TRBV19 with TRBJ2-1, with 9 bases lining up with TRBD1. The CDR3 contains 16 residues. Germline CDR1 is LNHDA and CDR2 is SQIVND (reference sequence). The V segment lost 5 bases and the J segment 4 bases; nucleotides outside the gene matches: 9. The CDR3 spells CASSRRPGQGYNEQFF. The DNA for the CDR3 is TGTGCCAGTAGTCGGAGGCCGGGACAGGGATACAATGAGCAGTTCTTC.

The chain carries TRBV15 and TRBJ2-5; 10 bases fit TRBD2. The CDR3 has 15 residues. CDR1 and CDR2 from the germline V gene are LNHNV and YYDKDF (reference sequence). Losses at the gene ends were 1 base for V and 3 bases for J; bases not matched to a gene: 2. The CDR3 spells CATSRVGLAKETQYF. DNA of the CDR3: TGTGCCACCAGCAGAGTGGGACTAGCGAAAGAGACCCAGTACTTC.

The chain employs TRBV2 and TRBJ2-7, with D unresolved. The CDR3 is 14 amino acids. The germline CDR1 and CDR2 sequences are SNHLY and FYNNEI. Trimming shortened V by 4 bases and J by 3 bases, and 13 bases separated the two germline ends. The CDR3 bases are TGTGCCAGCAGTGGAGCGCTTTCTAACTACGAGCAGTACTTC. Residues: CASSGALSNYEQYF.

V gene TRBV5-1 combines with J gene TRBJ1-1; TRBD1 aligns across 9 bases. Losses at the gene ends were 1 base for V and 5 bases for J; bases not matched to a gene: 6. Germline CDR1 is SGHRS and CDR2 is YFSETQ. The CDR3 covers 15 residues. CDR3 nucleotides: TGCGCCAGCAGCTTGACAGGGGGCGCGGGGACTGAAGCTTTCTTT. Protein product: CASSLTGGAGTEAFF. The full variable domain, rest sourced from reference TRBV5-1 and TRBJ1-1, is KAGVTQTPRYLIKTRGQQVTLSCSPISGHRSVSWYQQTPGQGLQFLFEYFSETQRNKGNFPGRFSGRQFSNSRSEMNVSTLELGDSALYLCASSLTGGAGTEAFFGQGTRLTVV.